This T cell receptor (beta chain) appears in the sequencing data of a study of blood T cell repertoires in COVID-19. For the study at large: Acute and convalescent COVID-19 specimens originated in the United States, Italy and Spain.

In the original processing: The assay estimated nucleated cells by amplifying reference gene primers. Profiled with immunoSEQ multiplex PCR; TCRdb holds only in-frame clones, not every one. Clone size and V and J calls were adopted from that table, with D and trimming inferred from the DNA. Of approximately 200,000 clones in the sample, 85% are singletons; the top ten hold just under 1%. Germline trimming cut 4 bases from V and 12 bases from J; bases unmatched to any gene: 7. Looked up from germline, CDR1 is SGHVS and CDR2 is FQNEAQ. The CDR3 is 12 residues long. This TCR derives from a man aged 35-49 years with acute or convalescent COVID-19. The specimen sequenced was peripheral blood. The J gene is TRBJ1-1, the V gene TRBV7-8, with 8 nucleotides matching TRBD1. As DNA, the CDR3 is TGTGCCAGCAGCTCCCAGGGGGCGCGGACTTTCTTT. Translation gives CASSSQGARTFF.